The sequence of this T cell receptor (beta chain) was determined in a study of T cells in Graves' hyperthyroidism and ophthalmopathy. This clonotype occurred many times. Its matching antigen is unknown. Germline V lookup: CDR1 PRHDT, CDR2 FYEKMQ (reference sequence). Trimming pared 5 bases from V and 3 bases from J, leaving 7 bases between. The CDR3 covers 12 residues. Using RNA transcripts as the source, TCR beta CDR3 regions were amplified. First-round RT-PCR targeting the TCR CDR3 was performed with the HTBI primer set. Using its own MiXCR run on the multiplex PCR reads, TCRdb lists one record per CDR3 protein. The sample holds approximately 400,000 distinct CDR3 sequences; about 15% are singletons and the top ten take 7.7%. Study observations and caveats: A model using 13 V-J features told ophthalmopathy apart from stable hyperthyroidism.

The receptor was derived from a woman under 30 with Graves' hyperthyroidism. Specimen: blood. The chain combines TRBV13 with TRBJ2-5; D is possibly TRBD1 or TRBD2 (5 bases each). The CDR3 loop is CASSRDEETQYF. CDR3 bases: TGTGCCAGCAGCCGGGACGAAGAGACCCAGTACTTC.